The 5 T cell receptor beta chains below come from one sample, sequenced in a study of T-cell reconstitution after alpha-beta-depleted transplantation in children. Construction of the TCRbeta library involved unique molecular identifiers. TCRdb passed the PCR reads through MiXCR, listing each CDR3 protein once. The profile shows about 110,000 distinct CDR3 sequences, 5% to 7% of them singletons. Sequenced here: PBMCs, mostly from graft donor cells, sampled 360 days after TCRalphabeta/CD19-depleted stem cell transplant. All receptors come from a male patient between 2 and 10 years old who had a stem cell transplant for acute lymphoblastic leukemia, so the T cells may come from the graft donor.

This clonotype was seen a handful of times. The gene calls are TRBV9 and TRBJ2-7, with TRBD1 identical over 10 bases. J gave up 5 bases and V 4 bases, and 12 bases lay outside the gene matches. The CDR3 runs 16 residues. Germline CDR1 SGDLS, CDR2 YYNGEE. CDR3 bases: TGTGCCAGCAGCCCCCGAAGGGACAGGGGTTCTGACGAGCAGTACTTC. It specifies CASSPRRDRGSDEQYF.

This clonotype was observed a handful of times. This chain joins TRBV20-1 and TRBJ2-5; D is ambiguous. This CDR3 contains 10 residues. CDR1 is DFQATT and CDR2 is SNEGSKA in the germline V gene (reference sequence). Trimming pared 3 bases from V and 9 bases from J, leaving 8 bases between. The CDR3 DNA reads TGCAGTGCTAGGTCCGCGGCCCAGTACTTC. It encodes CSARSAAQYF.

There are many counts of this clonotype. The V gene is TRBV6-5, the J gene TRBJ1-2; D possibly corresponds to TRBD1 (6 bases). Germline CDR1 MNHEY, CDR2 SVGAGI. The CDR3 consists of 13 residues. Trimming took off 2 bases at V and 4 bases at J, with 8 bases between the two ends. CDR3 residues: CASSYRDTYGYTF. The CDR3, as DNA: TGTGCCAGCAGTTACAGGGACACCTATGGCTACACCTTC.

This clonotype was observed a few times. The chain carries TRBV12-3 or TRBV12-4 and TRBJ1-1; D might be TRBD1 (6 bases). Deletions cut 3 bases from V and 1 base from J, with 15 bases between. This CDR3 has 16 amino acids. CDR3 nucleotides: TGTGCCAGCAGTTTTCTCCGGGGGCGCCGGAACACTGAAGCTTTCTTT. This gives the protein CASSFLRGRRNTEAFF.

There are many counts of this clonotype. CDR3 protein: CASSKQTGGTYEQYF. CDR3 bases: TGTGCCAGCAGCAAACAGACAGGGGGCACCTACGAGCAGTACTTC. This sequence joins TRBV7-9 and TRBJ2-7, with 10 bases aligning to TRBD1. CDR1 is SEHNR, CDR2 FQNEAQ, per germline (reference sequence). After removal of 5 bases from V and 2 bases from J, the junction contained 6 bases not matched to a gene. The CDR3 totals 15 residues.